These 8 T cell receptor beta chains originate from one sample sequenced in a study of neurological immune-mediated disorders. Time point denoted: technical triplicate 1. A single record per CDR3 protein comes from TCRdb applying MiXCR to the 5' RACE reads. The sample has about 36,000 distinct CDR3 sequences, around 10% seen once. The sample consisted of PBMCs. The receptors come from a man in his sixties with HTLV-1-associated myelopathy (HAM/TSP).

This clonotype was recorded at least ten times. The rearrangement uses TRBV20-1 and TRBJ2-7; maybe TRBD1 (6 bases). This CDR3 has 14 residues. Germline V gene sequence: CDR1 DFQATT, CDR2 SNEGSKA (reference sequence). With 7 bases removed from V and 5 bases from J, the gap between germline ends came to 21 bases. The CDR3 here is CSVTTARGVHEQYF. The CDR3 DNA sequence: TGCAGTGTTACTACCGCCAGGGGCGTCCACGAGCAGTACTTC.

This clonotype was recorded many times. The CDR3, as DNA: TGTGCCAGCTCACCCCTGTTAACTAGCAATGAGCAGTTCTTC. Amino acids: CASSPLLTSNEQFF. The chain carries TRBV18 and TRBJ2-1; D might be TRBD2 (5 bases). This CDR3 has 14 amino acids. Per germline, CDR1 KGHSH and CDR2 LQKENI. V lost 3 bases and J 6 bases, leaving 12 bases between the germline ends.

In this sample, this clonotype turned up many times. The chain is built from TRBV20-1 and TRBJ2-1, with 7 nucleotides matching TRBD1. Germline V gives CDR1 DFQATT, CDR2 SNEGSKA (reference sequence). The CDR3 has 14 amino acids. The trim removed 3 bases at V and 5 bases at J, leaving 7 bases unmatched. CDR3 region: CSARRGGADNEQFF. The DNA for the CDR3 is TGCAGTGCTAGGAGAGGGGGCGCTGACAATGAGCAGTTCTTC.

By frequency in the sample, this clonotype is medium-sized. The V and J genes are TRBV29-1 and TRBJ1-2; maybe TRBD1 (6 bases). Trimming stripped 6 bases from V and 8 bases from J, with 22 bases between. The length of the CDR3 is 14 residues. Germline values: CDR1 SQVTM, CDR2 ANQGSEA. The CDR3 region is CSVGRTESIGGYTF. CDR3 sequence (DNA): TGCAGCGTGGGCCGGACAGAGTCGATCGGGGGCTACACCTTC.

At least ten counts were recorded for this clonotype. The V and J genes are TRBV12-3 or TRBV12-4 and TRBJ2-2; D remains unclear. This CDR3 contains 15 residues. V was pared by 1 base and J by 4 bases, with 10 bases between. The CDR3 is CASSLVGWGTGELFF. CDR3 bases: TGTGCCAGCAGTTTAGTGGGTTGGGGCACCGGGGAGCTGTTTTTT.

This clonotype was found many times. The chain is built from TRBV2 and TRBJ2-7; 11 bases are shared with TRBD2. The CDR3 is 17 amino acids. V was pared by 5 bases and J by 2 bases, with 11 bases of the junction left unmatched. Germline V gene sequence: CDR1 SNHLY, CDR2 FYNNEI. The CDR3 region is CASSSYLTSGATYEQYF. The CDR3 coding sequence is TGTGCCAGCAGTTCCTACTTGACTAGCGGGGCCACCTACGAGCAGTACTTC.

This clonotype was picked up many times. The chain is built from TRBV5-1 and TRBJ2-7; 8 bases fit TRBD2. V lost 6 bases and J lost 6; bases outside the gene matches: 8. CDR3 length: 13 residues. Per the germline V gene, CDR1 is SGHRS and CDR2 is YFSETQ. The chain's CDR3 is CASTPGLVVEQYF. In DNA, the CDR3 is TGCGCCAGCACCCCGGGACTAGTGGTCGAGCAGTACTTC. The full variable domain, in which reference TRBV5-1 and TRBJ2-7 provide the parts outside the CDR3, is KAGVTQTPRYLIKTRGQQVTLSCSPISGHRSVSWYQQTPGQGLQFLFEYFSETQRNKGNFPGRFSGRQFSNSRSEMNVSTLELGDSALYLCASTPGLVVEQYFGPGTRLTVT.

In its sample, this clonotype was seen many times. V gene TRBV20-1 combines with J gene TRBJ2-7; tentative D call: TRBD1 (6 bases). The germline gives CDR1 DFQATT, CDR2 SNEGSKA (reference sequence). The V and J ends lost 3 bases and 6 bases respectively, with 24 bases between them. The CDR3 is made up of 16 amino acids. CDR3 nucleotide sequence: TGCAGTGCTAGTCTCCGGGGTGGACAGTCAAGTCGCGAGCAGTACTTC. This encodes CSASLRGGQSSREQYF.